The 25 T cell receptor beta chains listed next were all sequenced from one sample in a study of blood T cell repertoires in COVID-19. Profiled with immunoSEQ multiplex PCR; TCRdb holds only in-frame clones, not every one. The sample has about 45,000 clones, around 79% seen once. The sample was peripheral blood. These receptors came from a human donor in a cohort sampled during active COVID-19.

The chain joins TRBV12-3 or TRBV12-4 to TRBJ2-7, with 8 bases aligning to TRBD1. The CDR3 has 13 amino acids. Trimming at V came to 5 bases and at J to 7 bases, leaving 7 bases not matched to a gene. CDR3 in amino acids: CASSRTGSGEQYF. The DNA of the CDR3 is TGTGCCAGCAGTCGGACAGGGTCGGGGGAGCAGTACTTC.

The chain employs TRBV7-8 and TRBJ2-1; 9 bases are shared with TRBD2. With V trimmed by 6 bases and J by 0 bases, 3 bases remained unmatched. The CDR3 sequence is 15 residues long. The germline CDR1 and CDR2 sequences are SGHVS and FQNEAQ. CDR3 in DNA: TGTGCCAGCAGTTCGGGACTAGCCTCCTACAATGAGCAGTTCTTC. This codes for CASSSGLASYNEQFF.

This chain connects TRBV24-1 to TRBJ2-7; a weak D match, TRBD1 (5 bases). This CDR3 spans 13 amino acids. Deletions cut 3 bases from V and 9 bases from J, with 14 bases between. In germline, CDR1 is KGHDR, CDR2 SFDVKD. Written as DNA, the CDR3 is TGTGCCACCAGTGATCGTTCAGGGTTCGCGCAGTACTTC. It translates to CATSDRSGFAQYF.

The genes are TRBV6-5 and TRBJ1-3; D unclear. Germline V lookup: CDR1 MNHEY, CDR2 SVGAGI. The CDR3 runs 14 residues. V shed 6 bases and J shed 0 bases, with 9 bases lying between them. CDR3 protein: CASSDLISGNTIYF. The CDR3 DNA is TGTGCCAGCAGCGACTTGATCTCTGGAAACACCATATATTTT.

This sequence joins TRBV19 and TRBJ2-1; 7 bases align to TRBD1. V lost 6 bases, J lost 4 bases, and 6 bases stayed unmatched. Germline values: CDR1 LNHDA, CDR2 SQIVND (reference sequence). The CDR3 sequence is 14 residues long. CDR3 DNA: TGTGCCAGTAGCGGGGACAGAAGATACAATGAGCAGTTCTTC. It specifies CASSGDRRYNEQFF. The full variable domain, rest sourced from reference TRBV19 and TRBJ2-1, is DGGITQSPKYLFRKEGQNVTLSCEQNLNHDAMYWYRQDPGQGLRLIYYSQIVNDFQKGDIAEGYSVSREKKESFPLTVTSAQKNPTAFYLCASSGDRRYNEQFFGPGTRLTVL.

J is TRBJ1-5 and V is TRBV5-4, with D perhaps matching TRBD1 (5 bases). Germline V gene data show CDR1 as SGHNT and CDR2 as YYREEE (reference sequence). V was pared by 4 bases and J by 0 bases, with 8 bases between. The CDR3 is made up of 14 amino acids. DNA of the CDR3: TGTGCCAGCAGCCTTGACAGTAGCAATCAGCCCCAGCATTTT. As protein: CASSLDSSNQPQHF. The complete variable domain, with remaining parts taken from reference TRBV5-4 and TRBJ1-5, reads ETGVTQSPTHLIKTRGQQVTLRCSSQSGHNTVSWYQQALGQGPQFIFQYYREEENGRGNFPPRFSGLQFPNYSSELNVNALELDDSALYLCASSLDSSNQPQHFGDGTRLSIL.

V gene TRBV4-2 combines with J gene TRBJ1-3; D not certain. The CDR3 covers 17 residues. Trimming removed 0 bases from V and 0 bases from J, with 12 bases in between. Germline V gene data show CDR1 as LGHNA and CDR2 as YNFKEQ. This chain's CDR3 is CASSQDLASFSGNTIYF. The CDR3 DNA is TGTGCCAGCAGCCAAGATCTTGCCAGTTTCTCTGGAAACACCATATATTTT.

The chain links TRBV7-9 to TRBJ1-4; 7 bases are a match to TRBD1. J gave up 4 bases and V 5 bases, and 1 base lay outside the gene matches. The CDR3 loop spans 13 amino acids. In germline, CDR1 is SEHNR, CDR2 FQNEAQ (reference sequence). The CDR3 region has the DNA TGTGCCAGCAGCGGGGACAGTAATGAAAAACTGTTTTTT. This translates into CASSGDSNEKLFF.

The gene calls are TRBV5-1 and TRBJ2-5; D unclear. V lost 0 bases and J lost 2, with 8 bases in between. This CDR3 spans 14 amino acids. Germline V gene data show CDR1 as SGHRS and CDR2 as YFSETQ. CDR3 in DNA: TGCGCCAGCAGCTTGGCCTACTCACAAGAGACCCAGTACTTC. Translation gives CASSLAYSQETQYF. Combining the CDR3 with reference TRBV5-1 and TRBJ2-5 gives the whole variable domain KAGVTQTPRYLIKTRGQQVTLSCSPISGHRSVSWYQQTPGQGLQFLFEYFSETQRNKGNFPGRFSGRQFSNSRSEMNVSTLELGDSALYLCASSLAYSQETQYFGPGTRLLVL.

The CDR3: CASSDPGSTSSGANVLTF. The CDR3 bases are TGTGCCAGCAGTGATCCAGGCTCTACAAGCTCTGGGGCCAACGTCCTGACTTTC. V usage is TRBV2 and J usage is TRBJ2-6; D remains ambiguous. V was pared by 3 bases and J by 0 bases, with 15 bases between. The germline gives CDR1 SNHLY, CDR2 FYNNEI. The CDR3 is made up of 18 amino acids. Full variable domain (remainder filled in from reference TRBV2 and TRBJ2-6): EPEVTQTPSHQVTQMGQEVILRCVPISNHLYFYWYRQILGQKVEFLVSFYNNEISEKSEIFDDQFSVERPDGSNFTLKIRSTKLEDSAMYFCASSDPGSTSSGANVLTFGAGSRLTVL.

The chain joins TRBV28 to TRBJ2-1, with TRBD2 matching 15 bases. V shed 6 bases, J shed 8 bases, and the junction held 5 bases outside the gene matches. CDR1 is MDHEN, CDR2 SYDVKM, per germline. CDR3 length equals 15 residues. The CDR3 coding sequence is TGTGCCAGCAGCACCGGACTAGCGGGGGGGGATGAGCAGTTCTTC. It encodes CASSTGLAGGDEQFF.

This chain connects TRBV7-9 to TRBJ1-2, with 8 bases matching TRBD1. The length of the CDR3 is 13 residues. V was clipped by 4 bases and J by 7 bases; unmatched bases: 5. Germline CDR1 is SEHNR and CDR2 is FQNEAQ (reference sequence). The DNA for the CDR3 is TGTGCCAGCAGCTACCGGACAGGGAGTGGCTACACCTTC. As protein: CASSYRTGSGYTF.

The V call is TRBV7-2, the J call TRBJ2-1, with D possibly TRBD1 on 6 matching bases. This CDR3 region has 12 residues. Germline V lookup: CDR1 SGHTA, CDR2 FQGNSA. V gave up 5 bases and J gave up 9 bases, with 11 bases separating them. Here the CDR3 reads CASSLEGGEQFF. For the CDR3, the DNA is TGTGCCAGCAGCCTCGAAGGGGGTGAGCAGTTCTTC.

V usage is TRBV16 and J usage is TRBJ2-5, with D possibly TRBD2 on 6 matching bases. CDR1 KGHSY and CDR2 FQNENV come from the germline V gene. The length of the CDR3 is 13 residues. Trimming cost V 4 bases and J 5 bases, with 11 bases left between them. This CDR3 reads CASSPGGRETQYF. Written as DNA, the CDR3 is TGTGCCAGCAGCCCTGGAGGGCGGGAGACCCAGTACTTC. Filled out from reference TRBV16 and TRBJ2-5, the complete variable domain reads GEEVAQTPKHLVRGEGQKAKLYCAPIKGHSYVFWYQQVLKNEFKFLISFQNENVFDETGMPKERFSAKCLPNSPCSLEIQATKLEDSAVYFCASSPGGRETQYFGPGTRLLVL.

The CDR3 bases are TGCGCCAGCAGCTCTAGCGGGAGTTTTGAAGAGACCCAGTACTTC. Its protein is CASSSSGSFEETQYF. J is TRBJ2-5 and V is TRBV5-1; 10 bases are a match to TRBD2. Per germline, CDR1 SGHRS and CDR2 YFSETQ. V lost 3 bases and J lost 3; bases outside the gene matches: 5. The CDR3 sequence is 15 residues long.

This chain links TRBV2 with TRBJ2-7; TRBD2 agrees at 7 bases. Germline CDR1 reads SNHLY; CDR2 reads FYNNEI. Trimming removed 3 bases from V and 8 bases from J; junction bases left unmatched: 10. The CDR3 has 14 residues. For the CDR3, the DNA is TGTGCCAGCAGTGACCGGTCTAGCGGACCTAAGCAGTACTTC. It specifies CASSDRSSGPKQYF.

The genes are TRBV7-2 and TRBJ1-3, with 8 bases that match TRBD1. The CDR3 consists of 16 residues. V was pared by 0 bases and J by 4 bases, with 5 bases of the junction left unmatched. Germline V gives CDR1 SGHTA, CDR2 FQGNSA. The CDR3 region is CASSLAAGGAGNTIYF. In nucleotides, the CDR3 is TGTGCCAGCAGCTTAGCGGCAGGGGGCGCCGGAAACACCATATATTTT.

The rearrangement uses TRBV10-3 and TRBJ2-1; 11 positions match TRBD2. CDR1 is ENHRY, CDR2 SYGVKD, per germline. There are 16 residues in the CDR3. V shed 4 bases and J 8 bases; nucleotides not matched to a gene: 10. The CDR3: CAISGSTSGRAHEQFF. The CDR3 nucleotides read TGTGCCATCAGTGGCTCTACTAGCGGGAGAGCCCATGAGCAGTTCTTC.

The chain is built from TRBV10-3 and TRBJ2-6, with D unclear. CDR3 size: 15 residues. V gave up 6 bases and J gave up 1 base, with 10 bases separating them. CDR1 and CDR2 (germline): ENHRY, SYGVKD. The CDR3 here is CAIRSEESGANVLTF. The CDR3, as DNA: TGTGCCATCAGAAGCGAGGAGTCTGGGGCCAACGTCCTGACTTTC.

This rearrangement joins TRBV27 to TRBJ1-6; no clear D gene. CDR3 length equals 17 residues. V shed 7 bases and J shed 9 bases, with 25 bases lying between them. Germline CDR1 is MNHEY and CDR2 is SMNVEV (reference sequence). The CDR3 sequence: CASIPTLPAGDRSPLHF. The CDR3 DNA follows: TGTGCCAGCATCCCGACCCTTCCGGCCGGGGATCGTTCACCCCTCCACTTT.

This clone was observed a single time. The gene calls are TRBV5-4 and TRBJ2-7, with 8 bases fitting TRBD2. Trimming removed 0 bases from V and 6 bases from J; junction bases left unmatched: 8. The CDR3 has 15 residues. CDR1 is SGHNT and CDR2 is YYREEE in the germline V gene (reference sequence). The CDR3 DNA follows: TGTGCCAGCAGCTTGGCCCGAGCGGGAGTAGGCGAGCAGTACTTC. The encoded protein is CASSLARAGVGEQYF.

The CDR3 loop reads CASSPRDSYSYEQYF. The CDR3 DNA reads TGTGCCAGCAGCCCTAGGGACAGCTACTCCTACGAGCAGTACTTC. V is TRBV7-9 and J is TRBJ2-7, with 7 bases lining up with TRBD1. Trimming removed 5 bases from V and 0 bases from J; junction bases left unmatched: 7. This CDR3 is 15 amino acids long. Per germline, CDR1 SEHNR and CDR2 FQNEAQ (reference sequence).

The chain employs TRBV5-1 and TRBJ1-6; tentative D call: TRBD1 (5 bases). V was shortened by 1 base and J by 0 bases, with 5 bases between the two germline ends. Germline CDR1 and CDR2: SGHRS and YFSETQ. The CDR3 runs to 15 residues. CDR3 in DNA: TGCGCCAGCAGCTTGCAGGGCTCCTATAATTCACCCCTCCACTTT. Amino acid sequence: CASSLQGSYNSPLHF.

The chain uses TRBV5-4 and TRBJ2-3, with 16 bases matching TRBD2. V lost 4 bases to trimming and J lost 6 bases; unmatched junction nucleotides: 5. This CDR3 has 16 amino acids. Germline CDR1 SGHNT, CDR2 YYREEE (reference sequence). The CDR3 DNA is TGTGCCAGCAGCCAGGGACTAGCGGGAGGGGAGGATACGCAGTATTTT. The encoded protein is CASSQGLAGGEDTQYF.

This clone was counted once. CDR3 bases: TGTGCCAGTGGGGGGACTAGCGGGAGATTTGGCGCAGATACGCAGTATTTT. This translates into CASGGTSGRFGADTQYF. The chain employs TRBV19 and TRBJ2-3, with 14 bases matching TRBD2. CDR3 length equals 17 residues. Germline V gene data show CDR1 as LNHDA and CDR2 as SQIVND (reference sequence). J was trimmed by 4 bases and V by 8 bases; bases with no gene match: 11.